Below are 11 T cell receptor beta chains sequenced from a single sample in a study of tumor-infiltrating lymphocytes in primary liver carcinoma. The study co-extracted DNA and RNA from around 18-30 mg of unsorted bulk tissue. Researchers generated TCR beta cDNA from about 450 ng of total RNA, relying on a constant-region primer. Sequencing libraries for TCR beta derived from three nested multiplex PCR rounds that used slightly modified ARM-PCR. The first two PCR rounds used TRBV1-TRBV30 primers with a Cbeta primer, roughly 10 cycles each. Each CDR3 protein is one row after TCRdb ran MiXCR on the multiplex PCR reads. The table has about 120,000 distinct CDR3 sequences, around 62% seen once. Sequenced material: liver tumor tissue from sampling region 1. As for subset: tumor region T1, superior pole. These receptors originate from a woman in her fifties or sixties with primary liver carcinoma and hepatitis B virus infection.

The V and J genes are TRBV11-1 and TRBJ2-3; a possible D gene is TRBD2 (6 bases). The CDR3 covers 16 residues. Trimming removed 4 bases from V and 6 bases from J, with 20 bases in between. Germline loops: CDR1 SGHAT, CDR2 FQDESV (reference sequence). The CDR3 sequence: CASSCWGEFETDTQYF. The CDR3 DNA follows: TGTGCCAGCAGCTGCTGGGGGGAGTTTGAAACGGATACGCAGTATTTT.

Note on this clonotype: No conserved phenylalanine or tryptophan ends this CDR3, so it is likely a read error. V is TRBV5-1 and J is TRBJ2-1; no clear D gene. Trimming shortened V by 0 bases and J by 4 bases, and 8 bases separated the two germline ends. The CDR3 has 14 residues. Germline CDR1 and CDR2: SGHRS and YFSETQ. The CDR3 nucleotides read TGCGCCAGCAGCTTGGAAGCGAATTACAATGAGCAGTTCCTC. Translating gives CASSLEANYNEQFL.

A single count supports this clonotype. The chain employs TRBV6-6 and TRBJ2-7, with TRBD1 identical over 10 bases. Germline V gene sequence: CDR1 MNHNY, CDR2 SVGAGI (reference sequence). Trimming cost V 9 bases and J 1 base; bases outside gene matches: 15. The CDR3 is 17 amino acids. The CDR3 loop reads CASSSVPGQGSSYEQYF. DNA of the CDR3: TGTGCCAGTAGCTCCGTACCGGGACAGGGGTCTTCCTACGAGCAGTACTTC.

This clonotype was seen more than once but under ten times. The gene calls are TRBV28 and TRBJ1-2, with D uncertain. This CDR3 has 12 residues. Looked up from germline, CDR1 is MDHEN and CDR2 is SYDVKM. V lost 4 bases and J lost 8, with 11 bases in between. CDR3 amino acids: CASSSYSSGYTF. CDR3 DNA: TGTGCCAGCAGTTCCTACAGTAGCGGCTACACCTTC.

In regard to this clonotype: A much larger clonotype is one base distant, so this may be a read error. This rearrangement joins TRBV5-1 to TRBJ2-5; D unclear. Germline CDR1 is SGHRS and CDR2 is YFSETQ. The CDR3 is 14 amino acids. The CDR3 reads CTSSTPGKAETQYF. CDR3 nucleotides: TGCACCAGCAGCACTCCGGGCAAAGCGGAGACCCAGTACTTC.

This clonotype occurred many times. The chain has TRBV6-1 and TRBJ1-1; no reliable D call. This CDR3 contains 13 residues. Germline lookup yields CDR1 MNHNS and CDR2 SASEGT. Trimming removed 2 bases from V and 0 bases from J, with 4 bases in between. Here the CDR3 reads CASSEFVNTEAFF. Here the CDR3 DNA reads TGTGCCAGCAGTGAATTTGTGAACACTGAAGCTTTCTTT.

As to this clonotype: One end of the junction is discordant with germline, which a read error may explain. The chain uses TRBV11-3 and TRBJ2-1; 7 nucleotides match TRBD1. The CDR3 runs 13 residues. Per the germline V gene, CDR1 is SGHNT and CDR2 is YENEEA. CDR3 nucleotides: TGTGCCAGCAGCCTCGACAGGGAGAATGAGCAGTCCTTC. This translates into CASSLDRENEQSF.

With regard to this clonotype: Sequence at one end of the junction differs from germline and may be a read error. V is TRBV12-3 or TRBV12-4 and J is TRBJ1-1; 7 positions agree with TRBD1. This CDR3 spans 15 amino acids. As DNA, the CDR3 is TGTGCCAGCAGTATCCGGGACAGTCCCTTAAGGGAAGCTCTCTTT. The encoded protein is CASSIRDSPLREALF.

The table lists this clonotype with many counts. A single base separates this from a much larger clone, so it may be a read error. The V call is TRBV5-4, the J call TRBJ2-5; 8 nucleotides match TRBD1. CDR1 is SGHNT, CDR2 YYREEE, per germline (reference sequence). Trimming at V came to 0 bases and at J to 2 bases, leaving 0 bases not matched to a gene. The CDR3 length is 14 residues. CDR3 bases: TGTGCCAGCAGCTTGGACAGGGGGCAAGAGACCCAGTACTTC. Encoded protein: CASSLDRGQETQYF.

Details on this clonotype: This may stem from a read error, because a much larger clone lies one nucleotide away. For the CDR3, the DNA is TGTGCCAGCACTCGACTCTACGAGCAGTACTTC. Protein product: CASTRLYEQYF. The chain recombines TRBV6-2 or TRBV6-3 with TRBJ2-7; D ambiguous. The CDR3 loop spans 11 amino acids. V was cut by 7 bases and J by 3 bases, with 7 bases left in between. Germline CDR1 is MNHEY and CDR2 is SVGEGT.

The sample holds many counts of this clonotype. The chain is built from TRBV5-1 and TRBJ2-1; 10 nucleotides line up with TRBD2. The CDR3 loop spans 16 amino acids. The V gene's germline CDR1 is SGHRS and CDR2 YFSETQ. V gave up 0 bases and J gave up 6 bases; unmatched junction bases: 6. CDR3 nucleotides: TGCGCCAGCAGCTTGGACCCCAGCGGGAGGGCCAATGAGCAGTTCTTC. Translation: CASSLDPSGRANEQFF.